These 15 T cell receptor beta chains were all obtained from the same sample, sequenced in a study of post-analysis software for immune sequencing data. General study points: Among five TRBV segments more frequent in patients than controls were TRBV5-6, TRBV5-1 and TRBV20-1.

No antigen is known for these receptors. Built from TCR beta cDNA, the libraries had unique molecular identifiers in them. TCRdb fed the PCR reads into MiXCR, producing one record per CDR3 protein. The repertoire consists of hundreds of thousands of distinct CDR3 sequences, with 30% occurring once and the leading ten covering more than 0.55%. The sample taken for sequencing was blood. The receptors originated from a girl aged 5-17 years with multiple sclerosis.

The CDR3 region has the DNA TGTGCCAGCGGCCAGCGGGATACTCAAGAGACCCAGTACTTC. Translated: CASGQRDTQETQYF. This rearrangement joins TRBV12-3 or TRBV12-4 to TRBJ2-5, with TRBD2 matching 7 bases. This CDR3 has 14 amino acids. V dropped 8 bases and J dropped 2; count of bases not matched to a gene: 8.

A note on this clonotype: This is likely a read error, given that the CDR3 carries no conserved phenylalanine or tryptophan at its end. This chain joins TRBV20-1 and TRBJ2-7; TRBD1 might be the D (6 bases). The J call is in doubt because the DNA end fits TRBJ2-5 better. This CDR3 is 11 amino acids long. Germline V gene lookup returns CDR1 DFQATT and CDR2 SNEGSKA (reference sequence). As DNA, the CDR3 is TGCACCCCATTCACAGGGGAGACCCAGTACTTA. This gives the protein CTPFTGETQYL.

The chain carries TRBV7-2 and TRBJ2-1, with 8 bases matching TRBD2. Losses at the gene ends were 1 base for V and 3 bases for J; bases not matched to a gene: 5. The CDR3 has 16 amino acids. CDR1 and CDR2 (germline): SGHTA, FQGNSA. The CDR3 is CASSLEGSGSYNEQFF. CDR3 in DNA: TGTGCCAGCAGCTTAGAGGGGAGCGGGAGCTACAATGAGCAGTTCTTC.

This CDR3 is CASSPPRNNEQFF. The DNA for the CDR3 is TGTGCCAGCAGTCCCCCCCGGAACAATGAGCAGTTCTTC. J is TRBJ2-1 and V is TRBV28; D is ambiguous. Between the trimmed V and J ends, which lost 5 bases and 5 bases, there was a span of 10 bases. There are 13 residues in the CDR3. In germline, CDR1 is MDHEN, CDR2 SYDVKM.

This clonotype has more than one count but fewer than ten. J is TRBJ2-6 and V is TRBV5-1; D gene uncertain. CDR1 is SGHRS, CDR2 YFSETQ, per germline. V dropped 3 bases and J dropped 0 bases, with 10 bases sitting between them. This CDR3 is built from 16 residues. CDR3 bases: TGCGCCAGCAGCTCGAACCCGACCTCTGGGGCCAACGTCCTGACTTTC. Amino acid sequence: CASSSNPTSGANVLTF.

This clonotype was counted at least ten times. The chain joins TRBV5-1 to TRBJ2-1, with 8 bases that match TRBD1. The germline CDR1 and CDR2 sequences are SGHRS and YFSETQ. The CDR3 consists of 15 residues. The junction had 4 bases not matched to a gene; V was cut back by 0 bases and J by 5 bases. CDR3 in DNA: TGCGCCAGCAGCTTGGGTCAGGGGGCCCACAATGAGCAGTTCTTC. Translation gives CASSLGQGAHNEQFF.

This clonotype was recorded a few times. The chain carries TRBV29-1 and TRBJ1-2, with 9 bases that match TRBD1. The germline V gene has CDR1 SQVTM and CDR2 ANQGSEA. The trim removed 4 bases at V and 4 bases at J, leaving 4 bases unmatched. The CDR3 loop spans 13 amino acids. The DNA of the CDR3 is TGCAGCGTTGTACAGGGGGCTGTCTATGGCTACACCTTC. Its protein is CSVVQGAVYGYTF.

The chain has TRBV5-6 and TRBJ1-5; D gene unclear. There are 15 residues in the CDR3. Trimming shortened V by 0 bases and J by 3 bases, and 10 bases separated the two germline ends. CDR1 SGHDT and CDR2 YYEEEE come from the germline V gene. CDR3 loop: CASSLVGEVNQPQHF. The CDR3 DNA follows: TGTGCCAGCAGCTTGGTAGGAGAAGTCAATCAGCCCCAGCATTTT.

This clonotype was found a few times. The CDR3 reads CASSPWSAGRNTGELFF. Written as DNA, the CDR3 is TGTGCCAGCAGCCCTTGGTCCGCGGGCCGGAACACCGGGGAGCTGTTTTTT. This sequence joins TRBV14 and TRBJ2-2; possibly TRBD2 for D (5 bases). The germline V and J ends were trimmed by 4 bases and 1 base, with 16 bases remaining between them. The CDR3 consists of 17 residues. The germline gives CDR1 SGHDN, CDR2 FVKESK.

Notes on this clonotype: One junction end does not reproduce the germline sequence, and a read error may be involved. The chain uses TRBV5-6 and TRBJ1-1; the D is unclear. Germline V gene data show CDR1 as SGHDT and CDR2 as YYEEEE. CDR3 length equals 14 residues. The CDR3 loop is CASSFGSWNTEAFF. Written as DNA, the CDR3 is TGTGCCAGCAGCTTCGGCAGCTGGAACACCGAAGCTTTCTTT.

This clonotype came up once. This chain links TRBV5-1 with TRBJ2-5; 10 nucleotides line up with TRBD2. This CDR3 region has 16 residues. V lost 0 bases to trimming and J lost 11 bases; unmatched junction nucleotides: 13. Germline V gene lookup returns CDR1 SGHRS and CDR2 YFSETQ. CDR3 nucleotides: TGCGCCAGCAGCTTGGTCCCTAGCGGGAGTATCAATGAGCAGTACTTC. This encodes CASSLVPSGSINEQYF. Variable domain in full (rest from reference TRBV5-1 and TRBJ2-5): KAGVTQTPRYLIKTRGQQVTLSCSPISGHRSVSWYQQTPGQGLQFLFEYFSETQRNKGNFPGRFSGRQFSNSRSEMNVSTLELGDSALYLCASSLVPSGSINEQYFGPGTRLLVL.

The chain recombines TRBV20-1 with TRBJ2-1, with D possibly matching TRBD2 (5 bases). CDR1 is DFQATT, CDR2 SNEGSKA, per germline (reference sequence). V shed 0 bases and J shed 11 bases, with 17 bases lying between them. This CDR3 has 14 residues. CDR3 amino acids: CSARDIGFKRKQFF. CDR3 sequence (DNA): TGCAGTGCTAGAGATATCGGGTTTAAGCGGAAGCAGTTCTTC.

The CDR3 DNA sequence: TGTGCCAGCAGTTCACCAAACGACAGGGTTGGAGGTACGCAGTATTTT. Amino acids: CASSSPNDRVGGTQYF. The rearrangement joins TRBV6-5 to TRBJ2-3; 7 bases line up with TRBD1. Germline CDR1 is MNHEY and CDR2 is SVGAGI. V lost 4 bases, J lost 8 bases, and 15 bases stayed unmatched. The CDR3 has 16 residues.

CDR3 in DNA: TGTGCCAGCAGTGAATACGGGCAGCGCACAGATACGCAGTATTTT. Translating gives CASSEYGQRTDTQYF. The chain is built from TRBV2 and TRBJ2-3, with D hard to call. Trimming shortened V by 2 bases and J by 1 base, and 10 bases separated the two germline ends. The CDR3 is 15 residues long. CDR1 is SNHLY, CDR2 FYNNEI, per germline.

Here the CDR3 reads CAGMFLGENIQYF. The CDR3 DNA reads TGTGCCGGGATGTTTCTCGGCGAAAACATTCAGTACTTC. The V gene is TRBV7-2, the J gene TRBJ2-4; D is unresolved. Germline V gene data show CDR1 as SGHTA and CDR2 as FQGNSA. The CDR3 sequence is 13 residues long. V lost 11 bases and J 5 bases, leaving 16 bases between the germline ends. The whole variable domain, filled in from reference TRBV7-2 and TRBJ2-4, reads GAGVSQSPSNKVTEKGKDVELRCDPISGHTALYWYRQSLGQGLEFLIYFQGNSAPDKSGLPSDRFSAERTGGSVSTLTIQRTQQEDSAVYLCAGMFLGENIQYFGAGTRLSVL.